The 17 T cell receptor beta chains below come from one sample, sequenced in a study of identical twins. TCRdb reprocessed the 5' RACE reads via MiXCR and lists one record per CDR3 protein. The sample includes around 1.7 million distinct CDR3 sequences, around 29% seen only once; the top ten take under 0.35%. Sequencing was carried out using cord blood. These TCRs come from a newborn girl in good health.

This clonotype appeared many times. The V and J genes are TRBV29-1 and TRBJ2-7; tentatively, D is TRBD1 or TRBD2 (5 bases each). The CDR3 contains 14 residues. Germline assignment: CDR1 SQVTM and CDR2 ANQGSEA. Trimming pared 1 base from V and 0 bases from J, leaving 10 bases between. The CDR3 spells CSVEASGSSYEQYF. The CDR3 region has the DNA TGCAGCGTTGAAGCTTCAGGGAGCTCCTACGAGCAGTACTTC.

This clonotype was counted many times. The chain links TRBV7-2 to TRBJ2-1, with 11 bases lining up with TRBD2. This CDR3 spans 15 amino acids. Trimming took 4 bases from V and 4 from J; bases not matched to a gene: 3. CDR1 and CDR2 (germline): SGHTA, FQGNSA. CDR3 in DNA: TGTGCCAGCAGCTCACTAGCGGGGGAATACAATGAGCAGTTCTTC. Translated: CASSSLAGEYNEQFF.

This clonotype appeared a few times. The gene calls are TRBV9 and TRBJ1-2, with D unclear. This CDR3 comprises 12 residues. The V end was cut by 4 bases, the J end by 6 bases, with 10 bases between. The V gene's germline CDR1 is SGDLS and CDR2 YYNGEE. The DNA of the CDR3 is TGTGCCAGCAGCCCTATTGGTCATGGCTACACCTTC. Translation: CASSPIGHGYTF.

The CDR3 sequence is CATSSRGSSYNEQYF. In DNA form, the CDR3 reads TGTGCCACCAGCAGCCGCGGGAGCTCCTACAATGAGCAGTACTTC. This chain uses TRBV15 with TRBJ2-1; TRBD2 matches at 7 bases. The J call may be wrong; the DNA end is better matched by TRBJ2-7. Germline CDR1 and CDR2: LNHNV and YYDKDF (reference sequence). The CDR3 runs 15 residues.

On this clonotype itself: The junction departs from germline at one end; a sequencing error may be responsible. The chain recombines TRBV5-8 with TRBJ2-5, with D uncertain. The CDR3 contains 13 residues. From germline, CDR1 is SGHTS and CDR2 YDEGEE. CDR3 nucleotide sequence: TGTGCCGGCAGCTTGGTACTCAAAGAGACCCAGTACTTC. It codes for CAGSLVLKETQYF. Full variable domain (outside the CDR3, taken from reference TRBV5-8 and TRBJ2-5): EAGVTQSPTHLIKTRGQQATLRCSPISGHTSVYWYQQALGLGLQFLLWYDEGEERNRGNFPPRFSGRQFPNYSSELNVNALELEDSALYLCAGSLVLKETQYFGPGTRLLVL.

The chain links TRBV5-1 to TRBJ1-2; 8 nucleotides agree with TRBD1. Germline V gene lookup returns CDR1 SGHRS and CDR2 YFSETQ. Trimming cost V 4 bases and J 5 bases; bases outside gene matches: 7. The CDR3 covers 14 residues. The CDR3 reads CASSGNRGEYGYTF. Here the CDR3 DNA reads TGCGCCAGCAGCGGTAACAGGGGGGAGTATGGCTACACCTTC.

The chain joins TRBV10-3 to TRBJ1-1, with unresolved D. V lost 6 bases and J 10 bases, leaving 15 bases between the germline ends. Germline V gene data show CDR1 as ENHRY and CDR2 as SYGVKD. The CDR3 is made up of 12 amino acids. This CDR3 is CAIRERTGRAFF. CDR3 nucleotides: TGTGCCATCAGGGAGAGGACCGGACGAGCTTTCTTT.

The chain couples TRBV7-9 to TRBJ2-5; D is unresolved. Germline lookup yields CDR1 SEHNR and CDR2 FQNEAQ (reference sequence). The CDR3 has 12 residues. The V and J ends lost 8 bases and 3 bases respectively, with 10 bases between them. In DNA, the CDR3 is TGTGCCAGCCAATGGCTAGAAGAGACCCAGTACTTC. Residues: CASQWLEETQYF.

The V call is TRBV14, the J call TRBJ1-5, with 7 bases that match TRBD1. The J segment lost 7 bases and the V segment lost 4 bases, leaving 4 bases of the junction unmatched. Germline-derived CDR1 and CDR2 are SGHDN and FVKESK. The CDR3 contains 13 residues. CDR3 sequence reads: CASSLTTGQPQHF. The DNA for the CDR3 is TGTGCCAGCAGCCTTACGACAGGGCAGCCCCAGCATTTT.

The J gene is TRBJ1-2, the V gene TRBV24-1; D call uncertain. The CDR3 sequence is 14 residues long. Germline CDR1 and CDR2: KGHDR and SFDVKD. V gave up 2 bases and J gave up 2 bases, with 8 bases separating them. In nucleotides, the CDR3 is TGTGCCACCAGTGATTCCAACAGCAACTATGGCTACACCTTC. It encodes CATSDSNSNYGYTF.

This clonotype was detected a few times. The rearrangement links TRBV7-2 to TRBJ2-3; 11 bases are shared with TRBD2. Trimming cost V 4 bases and J 4 bases; bases outside gene matches: 7. The germline CDR1 and CDR2 sequences are SGHTA and FQGNSA. CDR3 size: 16 residues. The CDR3 here is CASSSRTSGYPDTQYF. DNA for the CDR3: TGTGCCAGCAGCTCCCGGACTAGCGGGTACCCAGATACGCAGTATTTT. Combining the CDR3 with reference TRBV7-2 and TRBJ2-3 gives the whole variable domain GAGVSQSPSNKVTEKGKDVELRCDPISGHTALYWYRQSLGQGLEFLIYFQGNSAPDKSGLPSDRFSAERTGGSVSTLTIQRTQQEDSAVYLCASSSRTSGYPDTQYFGPGTRLTVL.

This chain links TRBV5-1 with TRBJ2-2, with D hard to call. V was clipped by 3 bases and J by 3 bases, with 9 bases between them. Germline V gene lookup returns CDR1 SGHRS and CDR2 YFSETQ. The CDR3 has 14 amino acids. The chain's CDR3 is CASSYLSDTGELFF. In nucleotides, the CDR3 is TGCGCCAGCAGCTATTTATCAGACACCGGGGAGCTGTTTTTT.

The chain links TRBV9 to TRBJ2-1, with TRBD2 matching 7 bases. The CDR3 is made up of 18 amino acids. The V gene end was trimmed by 1 base and the J gene end by 0 bases; junction bases not matched to a gene: 10. CDR1 SGDLS and CDR2 YYNGEE come from the germline V gene. The DNA for the CDR3 is TGTGCCAGCAGCGTAATGGGGCGGGGGTCCCTCTCCTACAATGAGCAGTTCTTC. It translates to CASSVMGRGSLSYNEQFF.

This CDR3 is CASSLSARSWDGYTF. The CDR3 DNA is TGCGCCAGCAGCTTGTCAGCCCGTTCATGGGATGGCTACACCTTC. The chain combines TRBV5-1 with TRBJ1-2, with D uncertain. The CDR3 is 15 residues long. Between the trimmed V and J ends, which lost 1 base and 6 bases, there was a span of 16 bases. Per the germline V gene, CDR1 is SGHRS and CDR2 is YFSETQ.

This clonotype came up a few times. This chain uses TRBV7-6 with TRBJ1-2, with 8 bases that match TRBD1. The germline V gene has CDR1 SGHVS and CDR2 FNYEAQ. The J segment lost 10 bases and the V segment lost 1 base, leaving 5 bases of the junction unmatched. The CDR3 consists of 13 residues. This CDR3 reads CASSLGNRGDYTF. The CDR3 DNA is TGTGCCAGCAGCTTAGGGAACAGGGGGGACTACACCTTC.

The CDR3 reads CSATRQGAGNEQYF. In DNA, the CDR3 is TGCAGTGCTACACGACAGGGGGCGGGAAATGAGCAGTACTTC. V gene TRBV20-1 combines with J gene TRBJ2-1; 10 bases fit TRBD1. The DNA matches TRBJ2-7 better at its end, which makes the J call doubtful. Per the germline V gene, CDR1 is DFQATT and CDR2 is SNEGSKA (reference sequence). This CDR3 is 14 amino acids long.

The chain uses TRBV14 and TRBJ2-5; 10 nucleotides match TRBD1. The germline V gene encodes CDR1 SGHDN and CDR2 FVKESK. The CDR3 sequence is 15 residues long. V shed 1 base, J shed 6 bases, and the junction held 5 bases outside the gene matches. The CDR3 loop reads CASSQGWTGGKTQYF. CDR3 DNA: TGTGCCAGCAGCCAAGGTTGGACAGGGGGAAAGACCCAGTACTTC. The full variable domain, its missing parts supplied by reference TRBV14 and TRBJ2-5, is EAGVTQFPSHSVIEKGQTVTLRCDPISGHDNLYWYRRVMGKEIKFLLHFVKESKQDESGMPNNRFLAERTGGTYSTLKVQPAELEDSGVYFCASSQGWTGGKTQYFGPGTRLLVL.